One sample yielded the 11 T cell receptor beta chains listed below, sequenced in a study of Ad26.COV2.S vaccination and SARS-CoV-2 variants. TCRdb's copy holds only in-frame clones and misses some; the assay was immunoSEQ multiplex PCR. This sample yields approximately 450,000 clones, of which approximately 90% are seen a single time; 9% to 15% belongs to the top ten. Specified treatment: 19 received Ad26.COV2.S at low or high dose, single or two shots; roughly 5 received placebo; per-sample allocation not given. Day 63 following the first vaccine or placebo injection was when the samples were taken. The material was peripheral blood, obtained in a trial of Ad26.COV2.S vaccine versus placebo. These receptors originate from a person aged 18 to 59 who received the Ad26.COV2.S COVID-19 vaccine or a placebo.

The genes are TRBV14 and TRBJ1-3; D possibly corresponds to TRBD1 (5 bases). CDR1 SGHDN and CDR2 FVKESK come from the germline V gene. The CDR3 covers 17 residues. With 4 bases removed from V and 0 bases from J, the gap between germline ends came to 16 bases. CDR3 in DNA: TGTGCCAGCAGCCCGAGAACAGGCAGCTTCTCTGGAAACACCATATATTTT. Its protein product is CASSPRTGSFSGNTIYF.

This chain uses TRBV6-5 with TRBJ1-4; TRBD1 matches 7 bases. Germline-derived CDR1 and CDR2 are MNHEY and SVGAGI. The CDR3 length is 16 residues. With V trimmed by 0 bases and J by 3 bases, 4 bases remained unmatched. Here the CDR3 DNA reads TGTGCCAGCAGTTACTCTACAGGGGAAGCTAATGAAAAACTGTTTTTT. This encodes CASSYSTGEANEKLFF.

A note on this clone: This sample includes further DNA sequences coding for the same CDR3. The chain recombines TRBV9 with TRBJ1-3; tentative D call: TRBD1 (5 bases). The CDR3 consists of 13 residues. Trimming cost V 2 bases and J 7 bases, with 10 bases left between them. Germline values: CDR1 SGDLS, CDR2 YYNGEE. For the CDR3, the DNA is TGTGCCAGCAGCGTCGACGAGGGGAACACCATATATTTT. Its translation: CASSVDEGNTIYF.

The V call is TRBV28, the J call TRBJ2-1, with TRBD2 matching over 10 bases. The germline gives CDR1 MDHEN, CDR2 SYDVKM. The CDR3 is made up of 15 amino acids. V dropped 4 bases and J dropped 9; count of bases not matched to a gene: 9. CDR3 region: CASSSWTSGGGEQFF. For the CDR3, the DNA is TGTGCCAGCAGTTCATGGACTAGCGGAGGTGGTGAGCAGTTCTTC. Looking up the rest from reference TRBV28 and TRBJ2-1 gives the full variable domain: DVKVTQSSRYLVKRTGEKVFLECVQDMDHENMFWYRQDPGLGLRLIYFSYDVKMKEKGDIPEGYSVSREKKERFSLILESASTNQTSMYLCASSSWTSGGGEQFFGPGTRLTVL.

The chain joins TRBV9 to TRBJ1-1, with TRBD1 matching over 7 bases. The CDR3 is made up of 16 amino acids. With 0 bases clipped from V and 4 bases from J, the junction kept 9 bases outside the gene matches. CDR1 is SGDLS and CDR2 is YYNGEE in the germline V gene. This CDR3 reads CASSVEGGGLFTEAFF. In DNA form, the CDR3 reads TGTGCCAGCAGCGTAGAAGGAGGGGGCTTGTTCACTGAAGCTTTCTTT.

CDR3 region: CASSPPGSQGSSGYTF. In DNA, the CDR3 is TGTGCCAGCAGCCCACCAGGATCCCAGGGGAGTTCTGGCTACACCTTC. The chain recombines TRBV11-2 with TRBJ1-2; D possibly corresponds to TRBD1 (6 bases). The CDR3 has 16 residues. Per the germline V gene, CDR1 is SGHAT and CDR2 is FQNNGV. Trimming cost V 5 bases and J 7 bases, with 23 bases left between them.

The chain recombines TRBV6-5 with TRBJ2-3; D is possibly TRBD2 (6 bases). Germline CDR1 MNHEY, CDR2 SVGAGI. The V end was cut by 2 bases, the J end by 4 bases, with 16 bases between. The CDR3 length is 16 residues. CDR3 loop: CASSYLQAGWADTQYF. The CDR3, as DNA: TGTGCCAGCAGTTACCTCCAAGCGGGCTGGGCAGATACGCAGTATTTT.

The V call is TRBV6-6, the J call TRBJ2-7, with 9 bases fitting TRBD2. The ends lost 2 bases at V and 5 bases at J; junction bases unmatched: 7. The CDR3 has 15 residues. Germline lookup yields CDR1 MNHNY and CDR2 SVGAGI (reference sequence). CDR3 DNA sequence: TGTGCCAGCAGTTACGTGGCGGGGGGGAGCGACGAGCAGTACTTC. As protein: CASSYVAGGSDEQYF.

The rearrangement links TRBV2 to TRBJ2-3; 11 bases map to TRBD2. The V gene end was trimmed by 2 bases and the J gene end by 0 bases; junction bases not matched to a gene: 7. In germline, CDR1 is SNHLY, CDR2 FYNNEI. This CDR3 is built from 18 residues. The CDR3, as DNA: TGTGCCAGCAGTGAACTAGCGGGAGGCCTGACTAGCACAGATACGCAGTATTTT. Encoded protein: CASSELAGGLTSTDTQYF.

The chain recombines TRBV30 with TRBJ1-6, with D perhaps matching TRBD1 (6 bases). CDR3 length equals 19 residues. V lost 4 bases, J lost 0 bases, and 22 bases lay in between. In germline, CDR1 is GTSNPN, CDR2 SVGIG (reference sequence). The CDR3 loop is CAWTRIGGGQSSYNSPLHF. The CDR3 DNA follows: TGTGCCTGGACCCGAATCGGGGGAGGACAGAGCTCCTATAATTCACCCCTCCACTTT.

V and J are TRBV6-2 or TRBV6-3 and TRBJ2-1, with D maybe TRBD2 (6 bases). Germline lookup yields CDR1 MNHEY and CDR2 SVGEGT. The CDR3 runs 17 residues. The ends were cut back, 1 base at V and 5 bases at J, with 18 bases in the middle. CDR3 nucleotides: TGTGCCAGCAGTTACTTACGAACTAGCTCGGTCGACAATGAGCAGTTCTTC. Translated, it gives CASSYLRTSSVDNEQFF.